Given below is one T cell receptor beta chain in context. The sample belongs to a study of blood T cell repertoires in COVID-19. Whole-study context: Samples representing acute and convalescent COVID-19 were sourced from the United States, Italy and Spain. Nucleic acid was either cDNA or gDNA, and it came from T cells, B-cell-depleted T cells, or PBMCs.

V was clipped by 1 base and J by 8 bases; unmatched bases: 17. Germline V gene data show CDR1 as SGHTA and CDR2 as FQGTGA. This CDR3 region has 18 residues. Method: immunoSEQ multiplex PCR; TCRdb's copy keeps in-frame clones and lacks some. The sample carries approximately 75,000 clones, about 85% recorded once. This TCR was sampled from a man at least 80 years old with acute or convalescent COVID-19. Sequencing input: peripheral blood. The chain is built from TRBV7-3 and TRBJ2-1; 7 bases align to TRBD1. CDR3 region: CASSLIGLRDRVPHEQFF. In DNA, the CDR3 is TGTGCCAGCAGCTTAATAGGTCTCCGTGACAGGGTACCCCATGAGCAGTTCTTC.